The text below deals with one T cell receptor beta chain. Its antigen is not known. V was pared by 1 base and J by 1 base, with 13 bases between. The CDR3 has 16 residues. Germline V gene sequence: CDR1 SEHNR, CDR2 FQNEAQ (reference sequence). The assay was immunoSEQ multiplex PCR, and TCRdb's table has in-frame clones only and misses some. Here the sample spans fewer than 400,000 clones, about 91% being singletons. This record belongs to a study of Ad26.COV2.S vaccination and SARS-CoV-2 variants. Whole-study context: Recipients of Ad26.COV2.S got it intramuscularly, once or twice 56 days apart.

General study results and limits: Using TCR breadth and depth analyses may have led to underestimated total T cell responses.

Documented treatment: around 19 received Ad26.COV2.S at low or high dose, single or two shots; roughly 5 received placebo; per-sample allocation not given. Day 63 after the first vaccine or placebo injection was the time point for sampling. This chain joins TRBV7-9 and TRBJ1-1; D might be TRBD1 (6 bases). The material sequenced was peripheral blood, taken in a trial of Ad26.COV2.S vaccine versus placebo. The sequence came from a person between 18 and 59 years old who received the Ad26.COV2.S COVID-19 vaccine or a placebo. The chain's CDR3 is CASSLGSRGGNTEAFF. CDR3 bases: TGTGCCAGCAGCTTAGGAAGCAGGGGAGGGAACACTGAAGCTTTCTTT.